The 6 T cell receptor beta chains below come from one sample, sequenced in a study of T cells in tumors after PD-1 blockade. Method: immunoSEQ multiplex PCR; TCRdb's copy keeps in-frame clones and lacks some. The sample records tens of thousands of clones, 80% being singletons. The input for sequencing was PBMCs, taken before anti-PD-1 treatment. These receptors all come from a human donor with basal cell carcinoma.

This chain connects TRBV5-1 to TRBJ2-7, with D perhaps given as TRBD1 or TRBD2 (7 bases each). Between the trimmed V and J ends, which lost 3 bases and 7 bases, there was a span of 14 bases. Germline V gene lookup returns CDR1 SGHRS and CDR2 YFSETQ. The CDR3 loop spans 13 amino acids. The CDR3 coding sequence is TGCGCCAGCAGCTACTCAGGGGGGGATGAGCAGTACTTC. Protein: CASSYSGGDEQYF.

The gene calls are TRBV19 and TRBJ1-5, with D perhaps matching TRBD1 (5 bases). The germline V and J ends were trimmed by 5 bases and 7 bases, with 18 bases remaining between them. This CDR3 contains 15 residues. Looked up from germline, CDR1 is LNHDA and CDR2 is SQIVND (reference sequence). This CDR3 reads CASSSYGGGSQPQHF. In DNA, the CDR3 is TGTGCCAGTAGTTCCTACGGGGGGGGTTCACAGCCCCAGCATTTT.

The chain has TRBV12-3 or TRBV12-4 and TRBJ1-3, with D unresolved. This CDR3 comprises 11 residues. Deletions cut 6 bases from V and 8 bases from J, with 8 bases between. Here the CDR3 DNA reads TGTGCCAGCAGCCCCTCGGACACCATATATTTT. Encoded protein: CASSPSDTIYF.

The chain recombines TRBV27 with TRBJ2-1; the D is unclear. V was trimmed by 5 bases and J by 6 bases, leaving 14 bases between them. CDR1 and CDR2 (germline): MNHEY, SMNVEV (reference sequence). This CDR3 spans 14 amino acids. The CDR3: CASSPTQFTNEQFF. In DNA form, the CDR3 reads TGTGCCAGCAGTCCAACACAATTTACCAATGAGCAGTTCTTC.

V and J are TRBV5-1 and TRBJ1-2, with 8 nucleotides matching TRBD1. The junction had 6 bases not matched to a gene; V was cut back by 4 bases and J by 7 bases. This CDR3 comprises 13 residues. From germline, CDR1 is SGHRS and CDR2 YFSETQ. The CDR3 DNA follows: TGCGCCAGCAGCCGCGACAGGGGAATTGGCTACACCTTC. As protein: CASSRDRGIGYTF.

This chain connects TRBV30 to TRBJ1-1, with D maybe TRBD1 (5 bases). Trimming stripped 3 bases from V and 6 bases from J, with 26 bases between. CDR3 length: 17 residues. In germline, CDR1 is GTSNPN, CDR2 SVGIG (reference sequence). CDR3 residues: CAWRTTLGGSTFSEAFF. The CDR3 DNA is TGTGCCTGGAGGACGACATTGGGGGGATCTACGTTCTCTGAAGCTTTCTTT.